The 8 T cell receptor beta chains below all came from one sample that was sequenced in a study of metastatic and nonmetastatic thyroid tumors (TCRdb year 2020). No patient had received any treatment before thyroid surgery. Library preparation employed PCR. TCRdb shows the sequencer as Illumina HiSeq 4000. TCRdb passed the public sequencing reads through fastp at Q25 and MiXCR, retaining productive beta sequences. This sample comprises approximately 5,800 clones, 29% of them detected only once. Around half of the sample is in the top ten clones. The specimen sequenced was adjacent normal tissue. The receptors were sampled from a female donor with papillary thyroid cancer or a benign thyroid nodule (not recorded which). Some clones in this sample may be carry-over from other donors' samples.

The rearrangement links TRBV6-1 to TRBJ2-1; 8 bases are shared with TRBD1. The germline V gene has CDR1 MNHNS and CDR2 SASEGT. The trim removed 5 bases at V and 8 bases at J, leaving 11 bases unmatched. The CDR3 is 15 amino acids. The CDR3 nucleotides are TGTGCCAGCAGTAAAAGGGGGACAGGAGTGGATGAGCAGTTCTTC. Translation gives CASSKRGTGVDEQFF.

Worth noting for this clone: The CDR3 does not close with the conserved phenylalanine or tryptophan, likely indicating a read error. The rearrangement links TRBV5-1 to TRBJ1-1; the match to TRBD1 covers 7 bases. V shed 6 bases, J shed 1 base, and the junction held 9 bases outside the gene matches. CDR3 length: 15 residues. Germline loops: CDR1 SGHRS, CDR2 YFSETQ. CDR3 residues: CASKVSGQENTEAFC. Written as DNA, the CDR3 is TGCGCCAGCAAAGTCTCCGGACAGGAGAACACTGAAGCTTTCTGT.

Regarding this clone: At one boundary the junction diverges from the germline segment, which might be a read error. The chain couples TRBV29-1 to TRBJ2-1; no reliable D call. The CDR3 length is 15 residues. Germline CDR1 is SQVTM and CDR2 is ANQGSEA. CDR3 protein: CSVVDPPGLINERFF. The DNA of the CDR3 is TGCAGCGTTGTGGACCCACCAGGTCTAATCAATGAGCGGTTCTTC.

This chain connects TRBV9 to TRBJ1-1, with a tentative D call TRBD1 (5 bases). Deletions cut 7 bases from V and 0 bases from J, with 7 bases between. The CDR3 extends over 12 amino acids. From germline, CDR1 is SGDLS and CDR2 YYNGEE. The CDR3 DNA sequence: TGTGCCAGCGGGGGACTGAACACTGAAGCTTTCTTT. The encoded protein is CASGGLNTEAFF. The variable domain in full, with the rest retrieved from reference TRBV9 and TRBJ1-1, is DSGVTQTPKHLITATGQRVTLRCSPRSGDLSVYWYQQSLDQGLQFLIQYYNGEERAKGNILERFSAQQFPDLHSELNLSSLELGDSALYFCASGGLNTEAFFGQGTRLTVV.

CDR3 bases: TGTGCCAGCAGCTTCGGCGGGAGTGGGTCCTACGAGCAGTACTTC. This translates into CASSFGGSGSYEQYF. V and J are TRBV7-2 and TRBJ2-7, with 7 bases aligning to TRBD2. Looked up from germline, CDR1 is SGHTA and CDR2 is FQGNSA. The CDR3 extends over 15 amino acids. The V and J ends lost 3 bases and 1 base, in that order; junction bases with no gene match: 6.

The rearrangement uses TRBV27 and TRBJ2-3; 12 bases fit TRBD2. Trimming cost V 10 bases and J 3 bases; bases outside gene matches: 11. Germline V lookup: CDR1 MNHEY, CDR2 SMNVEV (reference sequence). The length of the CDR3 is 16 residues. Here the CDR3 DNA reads TGTGCCACAGGACTAGCGGGACCATACACAACAGATACGCAGTATTTT. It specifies CATGLAGPYTTDTQYF.

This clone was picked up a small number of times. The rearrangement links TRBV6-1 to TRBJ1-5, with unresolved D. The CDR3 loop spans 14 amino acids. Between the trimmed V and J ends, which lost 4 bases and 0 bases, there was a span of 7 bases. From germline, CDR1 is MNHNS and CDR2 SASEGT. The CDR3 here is CASSGIYSNQPQHF. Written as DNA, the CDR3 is TGTGCCAGCAGTGGTATCTATAGCAATCAGCCCCAGCATTTT.

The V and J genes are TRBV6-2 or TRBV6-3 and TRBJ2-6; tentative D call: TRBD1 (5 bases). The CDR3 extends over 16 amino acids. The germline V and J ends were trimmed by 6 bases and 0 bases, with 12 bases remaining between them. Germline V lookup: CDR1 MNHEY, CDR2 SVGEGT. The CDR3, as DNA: TGTGCCAGCAGCACAGACAGTAGCTCTGGGGCCAACGTCCTGACTTTC. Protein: CASSTDSSSGANVLTF.